This TCR beta chain originates from a study of shared clonotypes between healthy human individuals (dated by TCRdb to 2019 to 2021). Describing the broader study: The cohort comprised a couple of women and a few men aged 18 to 49 years. For each donor, CD4 naive and CD4 memory were each run on three plates, CD8 naive on two plates, and CD8 memory on one plate. To estimate repertoire size and how much clonotype sharing occurs between individuals, the study deeply sequenced the blood TCR repertoires of 4 to 6 healthy adults. Libraries were prepared and TCR repertoires were sequenced by different laboratories using diverse techniques, in order to increase sequencing depth and limit assay-specific biases. Between about 0.94 and 8.9 billion PBMCs per donor were obtained by leukapheresis.

Donors were healthy HIV-negative adults with no recently reported acute infections or vaccinations. Only Caucasian adults living in Nashville, Tennessee, USA were represented among the donors. CD4+ T cells were enriched by magnetic negative selection, after which naive cells were positively selected on CD45RA and the negative fraction was taken as the memory subset. After blood collection by leukapheresis, PBMCs were isolated using Ficoll-Histopaque density gradient centrifugation and then cryopreserved in the vapor phase of liquid nitrogen. Analytical flow cytometry was used to check the purity and quantity of every magnetically sorted T cell population. Genomic DNA was isolated from each sorted fraction and quantified by UV absorbance on a Nanodrop 2000c. CDR1 is given as SEHNR and CDR2 as FQNEAQ, both from the germline V gene (reference sequence). Trimming accounts for 5 bases at V and 2 bases at J, while the number of junction bases matched to no gene is 4. Including cysteine and phenylalanine, the CDR3 has 15 amino acids. Just the 45-base CDR3 DNA is kept, in frame starting at base 1.

Using the deep immunoSEQ assay, multiplex PCR amplified TCR CDR3 regions from genomic DNA. Genomic DNA extracted from each cell subset was distributed evenly over all wells of several immunoSEQ 96-well plates, and each plate served as one replicate. For sorted subsets, each replicate PCR was loaded with around 200 ng genomic DNA, equivalent to 32,000 or so T cell genomes. The purified libraries were quantified using a Qubit 3.0 fluorometer, sized with a Bioanalyzer 2100, and then quantified again using the KAPA Library Quantification kit. Every immunoSEQ 96-well plate was sequenced on a dedicated single-read 150-cycle Illumina NextSeq 550 flow cell. In the original analysis: The immunoSEQ output contained only junctional sequences without quality scores, so filtering could not match that applied to full-length reads. Sequences were annotated with PyIR, a Python wrapper for IgBLAST v1.9, using IMGT germline references to assign V/J genes and CDR3. Reads were removed for weak V/J assignments (E-value above 1e-6), missing CDR3, stop codons, out-of-frame junctions, or ambiguous translated residues. V3J clonotypes were defined by identical inferred V gene, J gene, and CDR3 amino acid sequence. The percentage overlap between two repertoires was calculated by dividing the number of shared unique clonotypes by the size of the smaller repertoire. RTK rarefaction, the Chao1 estimator, and Recon v2.1 estimates of unobserved clonotypes were used to assess repertoire richness. Generation probabilities were computed with OLGA for all TCRbeta clonotypes obtained by the gDNA method from several donors. TCRdb re-hosts the immuneACCESS table, in-frame sequences only. Its copies lack some clones; in the studies checked, an unresolved V gene accounts for under half of them, and the cause for the rest is not known. V, J and clone size are taken as reported in that table, and D and trimming were inferred from the DNA itself. In all, the sample holds 2.3 million or so clones, and 85% to 95% of those were seen once. Approximately 0.4% of the sample comes from the top ten.

Beyond this particular receptor, the publication reports: Sampling was restricted to blood, and TCR repertoires in tissue are likely to differ from TCR repertoires in blood. Across four donors, approximately 5% of naive CD4, roughly 3.5% of naive CD8, under 2.5% of memory CD4, and over 0.35% of memory CD8 clonotypes were shared. The small number of donors limited the genetic and exposure-history diversity represented. Even with the large sequencing depth, rarefaction of the sorted-subset datasets indicated that sequencing was incomplete. Higher generation probabilities were observed for clonotypes shared by all four sorted-subset donors than for non-shared clonotypes. Based on pairwise subsampling, the degree of clonotype sharing among donors was expected to be affected by sequencing depth. Naive subsets generally had larger estimated clonotype richness than memory subsets.

With regard to this clone: The clone's antigen remains unknown. It has no much larger one-base neighbor in the sample; base qualities were not kept.

The receptor comes from a man younger than 35 in good health. Some clones in this sample may be carry-over from other donors' samples. This receptor chain uses TRBV7-9 and TRBJ2-3, with TRBD1 matching 10 junction bases. The material sequenced was naive CD4+ T cells from PBMCs. In light of the paper, this sample's cell subset or site label describes: CD45RA+ positively selected. The bases read TGTGCCAGCAGCCCCGGGACAGGGGTCACAGATACGCAGTATTTT. Translated, this is CASSPGTGVTDTQYF.